This TCR beta chain was captured by sequencing in a study of T cells after yellow fever vaccination. Notes on the study in general: Weaker in magnitude, the secondary response showed a faster peak on day 5 versus 15. Some clonotypes, a small share, were shared between CD4 and CD8 compartments. Once the booster was given, most primary-vaccination clones reappeared, at just over 95% for CD4 and around 90% for CD8.

As TCR cDNA was made by 5'RACE template switching, a universal primer site and UMIs were added. TCRdb recomputed calls from the 5' RACE reads with MiXCR, one row per CDR3 protein. The sample yields roughly 240,000 distinct CDR3 sequences, approximately 6.7% seen once. Per germline, CDR1 SEHNR and CDR2 FQNEAQ (reference sequence). The CDR3 contains 12 residues. On this clonotype: What it binds is not known. The junction departs from germline at one end; a sequencing error may be responsible.

The rearrangement joins TRBV7-9 to TRBJ2-4; D is perhaps TRBD2 (6 bases). The material sequenced was CD4+ T cells sorted from PBMCs, taken on the day of the yellow fever booster vaccination. The sequence came from a man aged 25 to 45 who received the YFV17D yellow fever vaccine. The CDR3 region is CASSSSENTQYF. The DNA of the CDR3 is TGTGCCAGCAGCTCTAGCGAAAACACTCAGTACTTC.